What follows describes a single T cell receptor (beta chain). This clonotype occurred a few times. Its antigen is not yet known. One base away there is no much larger clone; base qualities are not given. This entry comes from a study of CD8 T cells in ankylosing spondylitis (dated by TCRdb to about 2017). Background on the whole study: The study profiled T cell receptor beta repertoires in healthy donors and ankylosing spondylitis patients to find disease-linked TCR variants. The full study cohort was made up of about 24 ankylosing spondylitis patients and 108 healthy donors. Peripheral blood was sampled, and synovial fluid was additionally collected from ankylosing spondylitis patients. General conclusions and limits of the study: Some of the motif variants had been reported before in the synovial fluid and blood of reactive arthritis patients, a finding that suggests common disease-initiation mechanisms. A CD8+ phenotype was shown by the disease-linked clones, which were found at relatively low frequencies in peripheral blood. A TCR beta motif made up of seven or eight highly homologous amino acid variants appeared to be characteristic of blood from ankylosing spondylitis patients. According to the report, matched synovial fluid samples from ankylosing spondylitis patients were significantly enriched for the disease-linked clones.

From cysteine to phenylalanine, the CDR3 is 14 amino acids long. Only the CDR3 region is kept as DNA, spanning 42 bases read in frame from base 1. The junction shows trimming of 3 bases on V and 2 bases on J, and the gene matches do not reach 3 bases of it. Sequences SQVTM (CDR1) and ANQGSEA (CDR2) are obtained from the germline V gene. The run used an Illumina MiSeq. Quantitative 5'-RACE with molecular barcodes was the method used to prepare the TCR beta libraries. On the authors' methods: A new computational method based on a probabilistic model of VDJ rearrangement was used to identify disease-linked TCR variants. TCRdb passed the public sequencing reads through fastp at Q25 and MiXCR, retaining productive beta sequences. Identical CDR3 protein sequences are pooled into one entry, listed with their most common genes and DNA. For this entry, the V and J calls and clone size follow TCRdb and not the study's own pipeline. Counted in this sample were tens of thousands of distinct CDR3 sequences; 16% of them appeared once. The top ten constitute roughly 45% of the sample.

The clonotype originates from a male donor with ankylosing spondylitis or in good health (not recorded which). Input material: blood. The chain couples TRBV29-1 to TRBJ2-1; 8 central nucleotides agree with TRBD2. The CDR3 in this case is CSVDISGTYNEQFF. The DNA reads TGCAGCGTTGATATTAGCGGGACCTACAATGAGCAGTTCTTC.